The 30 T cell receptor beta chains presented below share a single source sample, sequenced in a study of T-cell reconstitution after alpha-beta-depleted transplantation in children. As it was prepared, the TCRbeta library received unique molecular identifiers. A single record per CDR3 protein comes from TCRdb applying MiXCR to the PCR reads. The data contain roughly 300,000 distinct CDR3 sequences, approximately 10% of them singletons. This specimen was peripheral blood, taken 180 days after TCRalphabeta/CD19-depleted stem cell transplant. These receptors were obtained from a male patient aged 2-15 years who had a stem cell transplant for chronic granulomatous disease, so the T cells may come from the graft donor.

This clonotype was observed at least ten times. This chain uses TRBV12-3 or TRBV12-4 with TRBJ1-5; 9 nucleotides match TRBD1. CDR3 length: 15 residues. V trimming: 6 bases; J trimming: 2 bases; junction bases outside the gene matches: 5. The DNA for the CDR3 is TGTGCCAGCAGACGGACAGGGGAAGGCAATCAGCCCCAGCATTTT. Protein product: CASRRTGEGNQPQHF.

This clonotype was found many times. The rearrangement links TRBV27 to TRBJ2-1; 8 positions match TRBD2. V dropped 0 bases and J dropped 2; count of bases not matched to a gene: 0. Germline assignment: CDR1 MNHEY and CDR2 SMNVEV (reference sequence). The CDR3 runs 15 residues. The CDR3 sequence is CASSLSRGAYNEQFF. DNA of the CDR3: TGTGCCAGCAGTTTATCGCGGGGGGCCTACAATGAGCAGTTCTTC.

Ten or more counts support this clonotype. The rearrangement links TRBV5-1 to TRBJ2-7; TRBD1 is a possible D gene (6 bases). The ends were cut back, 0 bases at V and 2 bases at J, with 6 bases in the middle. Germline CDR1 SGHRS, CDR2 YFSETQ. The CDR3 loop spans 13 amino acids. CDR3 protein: CASSLEGAYEQYF. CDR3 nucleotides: TGCGCCAGCAGCTTGGAGGGGGCCTACGAGCAGTACTTC.

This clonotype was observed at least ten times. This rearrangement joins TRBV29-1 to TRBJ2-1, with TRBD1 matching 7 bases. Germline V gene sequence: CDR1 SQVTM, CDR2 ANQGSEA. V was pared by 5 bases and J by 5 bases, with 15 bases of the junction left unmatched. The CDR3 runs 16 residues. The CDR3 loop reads CSVPHPHRGSDNEQFF. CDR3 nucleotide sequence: TGCAGCGTTCCGCATCCCCACAGGGGTTCTGACAATGAGCAGTTCTTC.

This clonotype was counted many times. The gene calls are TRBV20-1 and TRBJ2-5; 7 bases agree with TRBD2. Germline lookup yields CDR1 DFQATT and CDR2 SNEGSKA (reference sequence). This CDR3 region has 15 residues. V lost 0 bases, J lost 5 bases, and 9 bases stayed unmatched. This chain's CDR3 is CSARDPREAKETQYF. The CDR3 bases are TGCAGTGCTAGAGATCCCCGGGAGGCAAAGGAGACCCAGTACTTC.

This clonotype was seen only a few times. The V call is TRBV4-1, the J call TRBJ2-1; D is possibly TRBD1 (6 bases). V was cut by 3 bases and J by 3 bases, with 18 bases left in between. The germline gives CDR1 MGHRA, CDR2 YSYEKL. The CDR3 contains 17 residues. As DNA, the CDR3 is TGCGCCAGCAGCCAGAATCGTACGAAGGACAGCTACAATGAGCAGTTCTTC. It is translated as CASSQNRTKDSYNEQFF.

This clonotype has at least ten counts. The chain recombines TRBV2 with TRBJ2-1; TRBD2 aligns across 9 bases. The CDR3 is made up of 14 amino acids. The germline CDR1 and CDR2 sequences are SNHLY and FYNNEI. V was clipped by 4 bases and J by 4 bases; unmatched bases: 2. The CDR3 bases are TGTGCCAGCAGTGTCCTAGCGGGGTACAATGAGCAGTTCTTC. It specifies CASSVLAGYNEQFF.

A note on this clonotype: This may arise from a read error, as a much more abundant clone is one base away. CDR3 in amino acids: CASSRVRDRPSEQYF. The CDR3 DNA follows: TGTGCCAGCAGCAGGGTACGGGACAGGCCTAGCGAGCAGTACTTC. The rearrangement uses TRBV5-5 and TRBJ2-7, with 8 bases identical to TRBD1. CDR3 length: 15 residues. Germline V lookup: CDR1 SGHKS, CDR2 YYEKEE (reference sequence). With V trimmed by 4 bases and J by 6 bases, 12 bases remained unmatched.

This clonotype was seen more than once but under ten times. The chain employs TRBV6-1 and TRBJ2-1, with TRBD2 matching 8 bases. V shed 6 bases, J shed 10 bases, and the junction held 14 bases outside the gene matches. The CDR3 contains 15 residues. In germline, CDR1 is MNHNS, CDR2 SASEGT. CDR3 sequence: CASSRLLAGQREQFF. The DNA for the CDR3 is TGTGCCAGCAGCCGCCTTTTAGCGGGGCAACGCGAGCAGTTCTTC.

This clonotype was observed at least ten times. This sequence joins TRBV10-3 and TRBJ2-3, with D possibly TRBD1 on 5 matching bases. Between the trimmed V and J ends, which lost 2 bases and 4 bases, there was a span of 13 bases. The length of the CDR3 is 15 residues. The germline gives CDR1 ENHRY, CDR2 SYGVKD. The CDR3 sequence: CAISETGFGADTQYF. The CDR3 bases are TGTGCCATCAGTGAGACAGGTTTTGGTGCAGATACGCAGTATTTT.

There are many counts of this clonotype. The DNA for the CDR3 is TGTGCCAGCAGTTTACAGCGCCTTACGCAGTATTTT. This sequence encodes CASSLQRLTQYF. J is TRBJ2-3 and V is TRBV28; D is uncertain. Trimming stripped 2 bases from V and 8 bases from J, with 8 bases between. The CDR3 has 12 residues. Germline assignment: CDR1 MDHEN and CDR2 SYDVKM.

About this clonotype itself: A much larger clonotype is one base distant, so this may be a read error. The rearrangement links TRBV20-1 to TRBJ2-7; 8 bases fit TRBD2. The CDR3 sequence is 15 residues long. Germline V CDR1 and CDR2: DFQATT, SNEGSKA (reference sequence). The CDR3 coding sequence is TGCAGTGCTAGGGTCCCCATGAGCGGGGGCTACGAGCATTACTTC. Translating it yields CSARVPMSGGYEHYF.

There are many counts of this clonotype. CDR3 loop: CASSAETGQPQHF. CDR3 nucleotides: TGTGCCAGCAGTGCCGAGACAGGTCAGCCCCAGCATTTT. The V and J genes are TRBV27 and TRBJ1-5; TRBD1 is a possible D gene (6 bases). Germline V gives CDR1 MNHEY, CDR2 SMNVEV (reference sequence). The germline V and J ends were trimmed by 5 bases and 6 bases, with 11 bases remaining between them. The length of the CDR3 is 13 residues.

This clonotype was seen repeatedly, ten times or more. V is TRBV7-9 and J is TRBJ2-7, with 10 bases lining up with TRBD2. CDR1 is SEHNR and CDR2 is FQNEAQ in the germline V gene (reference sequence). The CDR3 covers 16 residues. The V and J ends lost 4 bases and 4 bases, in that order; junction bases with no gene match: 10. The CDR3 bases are TGTGCCAGCAGCTACGCTCTAGCGGGAGATTCGTACGAGCAGTACTTC. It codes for CASSYALAGDSYEQYF.

Here the CDR3 DNA reads TGTGCCAGCAGCGGCGGCGGGACATACTCCTACGAGCAGTACTTC. It encodes CASSGGGTYSYEQYF. The J gene is TRBJ2-7, the V gene TRBV7-9; D could derive from TRBD1 or TRBD2 (6 bases each). Germline V gives CDR1 SEHNR, CDR2 FQNEAQ (reference sequence). The CDR3 runs 15 residues. V lost 5 bases and J 0 bases, leaving 14 bases between the germline ends.

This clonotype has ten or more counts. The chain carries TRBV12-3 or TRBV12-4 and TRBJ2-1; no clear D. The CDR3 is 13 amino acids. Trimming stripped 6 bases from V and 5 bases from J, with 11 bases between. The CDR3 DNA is TGTGCCAGCAGAGAGCACAGTAACAATGAGCAGTTCTTC. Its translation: CASREHSNNEQFF.

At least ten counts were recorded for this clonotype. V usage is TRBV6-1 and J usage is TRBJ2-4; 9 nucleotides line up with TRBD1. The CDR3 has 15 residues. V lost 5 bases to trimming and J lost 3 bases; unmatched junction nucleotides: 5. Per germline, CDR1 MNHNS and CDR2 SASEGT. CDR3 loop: CASSKLTGGKNIQYF. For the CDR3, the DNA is TGTGCCAGCAGTAAACTGACAGGGGGCAAAAACATTCAGTACTTC.

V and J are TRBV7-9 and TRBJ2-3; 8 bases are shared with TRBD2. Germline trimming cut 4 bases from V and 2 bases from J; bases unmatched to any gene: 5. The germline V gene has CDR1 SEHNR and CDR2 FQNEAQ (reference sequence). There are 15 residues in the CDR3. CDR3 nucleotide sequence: TGTGCCAGCAGCTCGTTGCGGGGGGACACAGATACGCAGTATTTT. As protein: CASSSLRGDTDTQYF.

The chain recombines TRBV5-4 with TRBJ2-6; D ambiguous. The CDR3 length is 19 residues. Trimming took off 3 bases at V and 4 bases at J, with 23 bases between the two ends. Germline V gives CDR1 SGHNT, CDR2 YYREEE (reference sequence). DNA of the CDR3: TGTGCCAGCAGCTCCGGGCTCCTCAGACTCTCCTCCGGGGCCAACGTCCTGACTTTC. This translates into CASSSGLLRLSSGANVLTF.

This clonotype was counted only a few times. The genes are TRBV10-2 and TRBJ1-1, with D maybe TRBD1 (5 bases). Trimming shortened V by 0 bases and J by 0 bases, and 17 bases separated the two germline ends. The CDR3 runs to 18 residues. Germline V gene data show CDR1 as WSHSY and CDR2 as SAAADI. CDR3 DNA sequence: TGCGCCAGCAGTGAGTCCTGGACGTGGGGCGACATGAACACTGAAGCTTTCTTT. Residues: CASSESWTWGDMNTEAFF.

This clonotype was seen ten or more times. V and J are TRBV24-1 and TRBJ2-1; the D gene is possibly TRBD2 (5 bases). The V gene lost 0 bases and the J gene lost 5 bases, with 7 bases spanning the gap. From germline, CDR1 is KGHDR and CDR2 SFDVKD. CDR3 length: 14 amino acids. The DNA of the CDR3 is TGTGCCACCAGTGATTTGAACGGGGACAATGAGCAGTTCTTC. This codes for CATSDLNGDNEQFF.

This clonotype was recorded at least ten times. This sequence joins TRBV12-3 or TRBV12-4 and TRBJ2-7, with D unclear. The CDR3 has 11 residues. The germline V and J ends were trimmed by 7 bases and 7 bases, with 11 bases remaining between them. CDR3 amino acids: CASTGVGEQYF. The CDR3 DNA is TGTGCCAGCACCGGCGTCGGGGAGCAGTACTTC.

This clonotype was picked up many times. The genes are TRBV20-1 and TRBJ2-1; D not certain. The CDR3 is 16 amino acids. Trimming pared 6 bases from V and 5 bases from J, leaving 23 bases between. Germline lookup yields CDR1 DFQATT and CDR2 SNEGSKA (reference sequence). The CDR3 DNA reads TGCAGTGCCACCGAGACTCTGAGTAAGCTGAACAATGAGCAGTTCTTC. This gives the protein CSATETLSKLNNEQFF.

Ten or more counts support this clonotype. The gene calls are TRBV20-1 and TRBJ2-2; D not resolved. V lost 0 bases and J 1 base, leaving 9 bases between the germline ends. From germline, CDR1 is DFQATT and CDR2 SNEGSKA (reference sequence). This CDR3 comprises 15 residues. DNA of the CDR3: TGCAGTGCTAGAGATCGGACGGTGAACACCGGGGAGCTGTTTTTT. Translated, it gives CSARDRTVNTGELFF.

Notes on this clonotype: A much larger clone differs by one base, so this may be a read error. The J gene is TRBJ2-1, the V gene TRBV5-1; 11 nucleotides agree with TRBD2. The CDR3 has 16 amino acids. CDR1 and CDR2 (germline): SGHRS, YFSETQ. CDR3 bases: TGCGCCAGCAGCTTGGTAGCGGGGGGGCCAAATAATGAGCAGCTCTTC. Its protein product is CASSLVAGGPNNEQLF.

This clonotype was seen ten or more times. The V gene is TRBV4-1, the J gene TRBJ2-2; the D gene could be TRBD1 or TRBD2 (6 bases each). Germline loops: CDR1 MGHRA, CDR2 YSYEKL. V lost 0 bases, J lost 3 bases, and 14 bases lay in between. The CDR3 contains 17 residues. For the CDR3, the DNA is TGCGCCAGCAGCCAAGATCTTTATAGGGGGGACACCGGGGAGCTGTTTTTT. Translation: CASSQDLYRGDTGELFF.

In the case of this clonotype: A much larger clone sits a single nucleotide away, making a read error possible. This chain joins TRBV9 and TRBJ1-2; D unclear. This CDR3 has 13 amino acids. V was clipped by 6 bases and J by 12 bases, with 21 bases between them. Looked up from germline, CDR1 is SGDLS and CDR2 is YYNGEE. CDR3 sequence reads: CASTSSESRGDTF. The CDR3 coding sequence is TGTGCCAGCACCTCTAGTGAGAGTAGAGGCGACACCTTC. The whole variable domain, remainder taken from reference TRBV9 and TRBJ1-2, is DSGVTQTPKHLITATGQRVTLRCSPRSGDLSVYWYQQSLDQGLQFLIQYYNGEERAKGNILERFSAQQFPDLHSELNLSSLELGDSALYFCASTSSESRGDTFGSGTRLTVV.

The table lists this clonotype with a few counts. The CDR3 spells CAWSLRAPGELFF. The CDR3 coding sequence is TGTGCCTGGAGCCTCAGGGCACCCGGGGAGCTGTTTTTT. This chain links TRBV30 with TRBJ2-2; D perhaps matches TRBD1 (5 bases). Trimming pared 3 bases from V and 6 bases from J, leaving 11 bases between. CDR1 is GTSNPN, CDR2 SVGIG, per germline (reference sequence). This CDR3 is 13 amino acids long.

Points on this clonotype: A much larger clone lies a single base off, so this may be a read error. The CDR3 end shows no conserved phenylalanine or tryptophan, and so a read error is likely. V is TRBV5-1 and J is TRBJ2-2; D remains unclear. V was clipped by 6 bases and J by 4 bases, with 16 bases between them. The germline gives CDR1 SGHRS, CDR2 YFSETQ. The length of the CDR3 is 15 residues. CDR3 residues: CASTSWGRATGELFL. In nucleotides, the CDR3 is TGCGCCAGCACCTCCTGGGGTCGGGCCACCGGGGAGCTGTTTCTT.

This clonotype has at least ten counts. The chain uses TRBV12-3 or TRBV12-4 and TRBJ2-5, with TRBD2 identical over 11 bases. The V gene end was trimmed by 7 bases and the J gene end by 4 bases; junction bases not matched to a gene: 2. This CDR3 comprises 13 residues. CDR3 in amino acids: CASKLAGGETQYF. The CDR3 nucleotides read TGTGCCAGCAAGCTAGCGGGGGGAGAGACCCAGTACTTC.